The TCR beta chain under discussion was sequenced for a study of T cells in Graves' hyperthyroidism and ophthalmopathy. Study information: Pretreatment peripheral blood was obtained at initial diagnosis. Study conclusions and caveats: The model's output predicted ophthalmopathy at a median of roughly 6.9 months prior to onset. Ophthalmopathy was told apart from stable hyperthyroidism by a 13 V-J model.

Exclusion of patients followed from uncontrolled infection, other autoimmune disease, pregnancy or lactation. The CDR3 has 19 amino acids. The V gene's germline CDR1 is SGDLS and CDR2 YYNGEE. Trimming removed 0 bases from V and 5 bases from J; junction bases left unmatched: 12. TCR beta CDR3 regions were amplified from RNA transcripts. A first-round RT-PCR of the TCR CDR3 used the HTBI primer set. TCRdb itself ran the multiplex PCR reads through MiXCR, one entry per CDR3 protein. The table shows about 640,000 distinct CDR3 sequences, with about 15% occurring only once. As concerns this clonotype: Its antigen is as yet unknown.

The V and J genes are TRBV9 and TRBJ2-2, with TRBD2 identical over 11 bases. The sequence came from a woman aged 50 to 60 with Graves' ophthalmopathy. Sequenced material: blood. The CDR3 protein is CASSVDHSGRAFQTGELFF. The CDR3 nucleotides read TGTGCCAGCAGCGTAGACCATAGCGGGAGGGCCTTCCAGACCGGGGAGCTGTTTTTT.